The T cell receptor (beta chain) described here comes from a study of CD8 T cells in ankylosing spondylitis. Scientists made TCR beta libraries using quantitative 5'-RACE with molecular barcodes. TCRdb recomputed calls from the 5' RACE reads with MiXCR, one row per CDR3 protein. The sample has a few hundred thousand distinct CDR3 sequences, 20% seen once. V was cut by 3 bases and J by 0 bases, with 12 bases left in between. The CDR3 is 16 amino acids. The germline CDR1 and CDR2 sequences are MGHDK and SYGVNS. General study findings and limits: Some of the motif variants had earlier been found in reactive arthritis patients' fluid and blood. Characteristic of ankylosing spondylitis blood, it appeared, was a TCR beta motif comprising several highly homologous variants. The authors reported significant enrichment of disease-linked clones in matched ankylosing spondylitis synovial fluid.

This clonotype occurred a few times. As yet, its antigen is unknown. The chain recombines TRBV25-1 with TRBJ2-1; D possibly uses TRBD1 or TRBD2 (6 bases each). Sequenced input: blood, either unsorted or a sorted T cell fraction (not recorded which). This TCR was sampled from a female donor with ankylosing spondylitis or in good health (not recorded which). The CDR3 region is CASSDLEGDSYNEQFF. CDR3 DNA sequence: TGTGCCAGCAGTGACCTGGAGGGGGACTCCTACAATGAGCAGTTCTTC.